These 14 T cell receptor beta chains were sequenced from one sample in a study of blood T cell repertoires in COVID-19. The protocol was immunoSEQ multiplex PCR, while the TCRdb copy is restricted to in-frame clones and leaves out a portion. The repertoire consists of about 37,000 clones, with under 90% occurring once and the leading ten covering approximately 6.6%. Specimen: peripheral blood. Receptors were obtained from a human donor in a cohort sampled during active COVID-19.

The genes are TRBV5-4 and TRBJ2-3; 15 positions agree with TRBD2. Germline V gives CDR1 SGHNT, CDR2 YYREEE (reference sequence). The CDR3 contains 17 residues. J was trimmed by 4 bases and V by 4 bases; bases with no gene match: 7. The CDR3 nucleotides read TGTGCCAGCAGCCGTGGACTAGCGGGAGGGGGGGCAGATACGCAGTATTTT. Translating gives CASSRGLAGGGADTQYF.

This chain uses TRBV4-1 with TRBJ2-3; 9 bases map to TRBD2. The CDR3 extends over 17 amino acids. Germline V gives CDR1 MGHRA, CDR2 YSYEKL. The J segment lost 6 bases and the V segment lost 0 bases, leaving 10 bases of the junction unmatched. The CDR3: CASSQDTGGGARDTQYF. DNA for the CDR3: TGCGCCAGCAGCCAAGATACCGGCGGGGGGGCAAGGGATACGCAGTATTTT.

The CDR3 coding sequence is TGTGCCAGCAGTACGCAAAGACAGGGGGCGTACTACAATGAGCAGTTCTTC. This translates into CASSTQRQGAYYNEQFF. V is TRBV6-2 or TRBV6-3 and J is TRBJ2-1, with 10 bases fitting TRBD1. This CDR3 spans 17 amino acids. V lost 5 bases and J lost 3; bases outside the gene matches: 10. Germline CDR1 and CDR2: MNHEY and SVGEGT.

The rearrangement uses TRBV7-9 and TRBJ2-3; D might be TRBD1 (5 bases). From germline, CDR1 is SEHNR and CDR2 FQNEAQ (reference sequence). V lost 7 bases to trimming and J lost 1 base, with 18 bases between them. The CDR3 runs to 16 residues. This CDR3 is CASTSMDMVGTDTQYF. In DNA form, the CDR3 reads TGTGCCAGCACCTCCATGGACATGGTTGGCACAGATACGCAGTATTTT.

This clone was counted a few times. The genes are TRBV5-1 and TRBJ1-3, with TRBD1 matching 9 bases. Unmatched junction bases numbered 2, after V lost 2 bases and J lost 2 bases. This CDR3 has 15 residues. In germline, CDR1 is SGHRS, CDR2 YFSETQ. The CDR3 here is CASSLQGATGNTIYF. The CDR3 coding sequence is TGCGCCAGCAGCTTACAGGGGGCTACTGGAAACACCATATATTTT. The full variable domain, with the rest looked up from reference TRBV5-1 and TRBJ1-3, is KAGVTQTPRYLIKTRGQQVTLSCSPISGHRSVSWYQQTPGQGLQFLFEYFSETQRNKGNFPGRFSGRQFSNSRSEMNVSTLELGDSALYLCASSLQGATGNTIYFGEGSWLTVV.

This sequence joins TRBV6-2 or TRBV6-3 and TRBJ2-7; D call uncertain. Germline loops: CDR1 MNHEY, CDR2 SVGEGT. Trimming took off 5 bases at V and 3 bases at J, with 17 bases between the two ends. The length of the CDR3 is 15 residues. CDR3 sequence reads: CASSDTVLAGYEQYF. In DNA, the CDR3 is TGTGCCAGCAGTGACACCGTCCTGGCTGGCTACGAGCAGTACTTC.

This chain connects TRBV5-1 to TRBJ1-2; D is uncertain. The V and J ends lost 0 bases and 8 bases respectively, with 26 bases between them. Germline V gene lookup returns CDR1 SGHRS and CDR2 YFSETQ. The CDR3 covers 18 residues. The chain's CDR3 is CASSLGGERPSRFRGYTF. CDR3 nucleotide sequence: TGCGCCAGCAGCTTGGGTGGGGAGCGGCCGAGCAGGTTTAGAGGCTACACCTTC. Combining the CDR3 with reference TRBV5-1 and TRBJ1-2 gives the whole variable domain KAGVTQTPRYLIKTRGQQVTLSCSPISGHRSVSWYQQTPGQGLQFLFEYFSETQRNKGNFPGRFSGRQFSNSRSEMNVSTLELGDSALYLCASSLGGERPSRFRGYTFGSGTRLTVV.

In nucleotides, the CDR3 is TGTGCCAGCAGCCACAGGGGGACGAGCTACGAGCAGTACTTC. Protein: CASSHRGTSYEQYF. V is TRBV7-9 and J is TRBJ2-7; TRBD1 matches 8 bases. The CDR3 spans 14 residues. Germline V gene data show CDR1 as SEHNR and CDR2 as FQNEAQ (reference sequence). Trimming at V came to 5 bases and at J to 3 bases, leaving 6 bases not matched to a gene.

This clone was detected once. CDR3 sequence (DNA): TGTGCCAGCAGTTACCCTAGCGGGAGGGTAAATGAGCAGTTCTTC. Translated, it gives CASSYPSGRVNEQFF. The V call is TRBV6-5, the J call TRBJ2-1; TRBD2 aligns across 12 bases. The CDR3 has 15 amino acids. The ends lost 2 bases at V and 7 bases at J; junction bases unmatched: 3. Germline lookup yields CDR1 MNHEY and CDR2 SVGAGI.

V gene TRBV6-5 combines with J gene TRBJ1-2; a possible D gene is TRBD1 (5 bases). Per germline, CDR1 MNHEY and CDR2 SVGAGI. The CDR3 totals 15 residues. Deletions cut 5 bases from V and 4 bases from J, with 17 bases between. This chain's CDR3 is CASSIARRGPYGYTF. The CDR3 DNA is TGTGCCAGCAGTATCGCCAGGAGGGGCCCCTATGGCTACACCTTC.

A word on this clone: The sample has other DNA sequences that encode this CDR3 too. The chain couples TRBV30 to TRBJ2-6; D is unresolved. The CDR3 sequence is 12 residues long. Germline CDR1 GTSNPN, CDR2 SVGIG (reference sequence). DNA for the CDR3: TGTGCGTGTAGCTCTGGGGCCAACGTCCTGACTTTC. Its protein is CACSSGANVLTF.

This clone was counted a single time. V usage is TRBV30 and J usage is TRBJ1-1, with 7 bases that match TRBD1. CDR1 GTSNPN and CDR2 SVGIG come from the germline V gene (reference sequence). The CDR3 length is 18 residues. J was trimmed by 4 bases and V by 0 bases; bases with no gene match: 17. As DNA, the CDR3 is TGTGCCTGGAGTGTTCCAAGGGGTGGCCTACAGGGGAGCACTGAAGCTTTCTTT. This translates into CAWSVPRGGLQGSTEAFF.

In nucleotides, the CDR3 is TGCGCCAGCAGCCAAGCGGGAGCAGATACGCAGTATTTT. Translation gives CASSQAGADTQYF. The rearrangement uses TRBV4-1 and TRBJ2-3; maybe TRBD2 (6 bases). Between the trimmed V and J ends, which lost 1 base and 4 bases, there was a span of 6 bases. This CDR3 contains 13 residues. Germline V lookup: CDR1 MGHRA, CDR2 YSYEKL.

The rearrangement joins TRBV7-2 to TRBJ2-1, with 8 bases lining up with TRBD1. V shed 4 bases and J 6 bases; nucleotides not matched to a gene: 11. Germline CDR1 SGHTA, CDR2 FQGNSA. This CDR3 contains 16 residues. The CDR3 DNA is TGTGCCAGCAGCTCTTCGGACAGGGTCCCCGTCAATGAGCAGTTCTTC. Translated, it gives CASSSSDRVPVNEQFF. Filled out from reference TRBV7-2 and TRBJ2-1, the complete variable domain reads GAGVSQSPSNKVTEKGKDVELRCDPISGHTALYWYRQSLGQGLEFLIYFQGNSAPDKSGLPSDRFSAERTGGSVSTLTIQRTQQEDSAVYLCASSSSDRVPVNEQFFGPGTRLTVL.